This entry is about one TCR beta chain. Deletions cut 3 bases from V and 5 bases from J, with 16 bases between. This CDR3 contains 15 residues. CDR1 ENHRY and CDR2 SYGVKD come from the germline V gene. The data derive from a study of blood T cell repertoires in COVID-19. Whole-study context: Acute and convalescent COVID-19 specimens originated in the United States, Italy and Spain.

What the recovered Cohort 3 donors had was two negative PCRs, clearance, or symptom resolution. Original methodology: Amplification with reference gene primers provided the estimates of nucleated cell counts. Libraries were prepared by immunoSEQ multiplex PCR; TCRdb keeps only in-frame clonotypes and omits some of them. That table supplies the V and J calls and clone size; D and trimming were determined from the DNA. The data contain roughly 300,000 clones, 80% to 95% of them singletons. This receptor was obtained from a woman aged 25 to 39 who had recovered from COVID-19. This chain joins TRBV10-3 and TRBJ1-2, with D hard to call. What was sequenced was PBMCs or T cells enriched from blood (not recorded which). The CDR3 DNA sequence: TGTGCCATCAGTGAAGGTCAGACTGCGGGTTATGGCTACACCTTC. It specifies CAISEGQTAGYGYTF.